Below are 24 T cell receptor beta chains sequenced from a single sample in a study of beta chain features in type 1 diabetes. The whole isolated RNA underwent reverse transcription, so sequencing captured expressed TCRB transcripts. Data came from immunoSEQ multiplex PCR; TCRdb stores just in-frame clones and leaves some out. The sample has fewer than 900,000 clones; roughly 17% are singletons. Source material: naive CD4+ T cells from blood. The receptors were gathered from a young woman in good health.

There are a few counts of this clone. The V call is TRBV7-9, the J call TRBJ2-4; TRBD1 might be the D (6 bases). The germline CDR1 and CDR2 sequences are SEHNR and FQNEAQ (reference sequence). V was cut by 6 bases and J by 0 bases, with 15 bases left in between. The CDR3 loop spans 16 amino acids. Here the CDR3 DNA reads TGTGCCAGCAGGCGGATAACAGGGATAGCCAAAAACATTCAGTACTTC. Translated, it gives CASRRITGIAKNIQYF.

This clone has only a few counts. J is TRBJ2-1 and V is TRBV5-1; 9 bases match TRBD2. This CDR3 has 16 amino acids. The germline V gene encodes CDR1 SGHRS and CDR2 YFSETQ. The V gene end was trimmed by 4 bases and the J gene end by 5 bases; junction bases not matched to a gene: 10. In DNA form, the CDR3 reads TGCGCCAGCAGCCCGAGGGATAGCGGGAGCCACAATGAGCAGTTCTTC. It codes for CASSPRDSGSHNEQFF.

This clone appeared a few times. The chain employs TRBV7-8 and TRBJ2-5; possible D gene TRBD2, 6 bases. The length of the CDR3 is 13 residues. From germline, CDR1 is SGHVS and CDR2 FQNEAQ. The V gene lost 4 bases and the J gene lost 4 bases, with 10 bases spanning the gap. In DNA, the CDR3 is TGTGCCAGCAGCTCCGGGACTTTAGAGACCCAGTACTTC. Translation: CASSSGTLETQYF.

This chain uses TRBV14 with TRBJ2-3, with D possibly matching TRBD2 (5 bases). The CDR3 runs to 14 residues. V gave up 4 bases and J gave up 5 bases, with 13 bases separating them. Per germline, CDR1 SGHDN and CDR2 FVKESK. The CDR3 region has the DNA TGTGCCAGCAGCCGAGGGAGCTTAAAAGATACGCAGTATTTT. Translating gives CASSRGSLKDTQYF.

The genes are TRBV7-9 and TRBJ2-3, with 11 bases fitting TRBD2. V lost 6 bases to trimming and J lost 5 bases; unmatched junction nucleotides: 4. CDR1 SEHNR and CDR2 FQNEAQ come from the germline V gene (reference sequence). The length of the CDR3 is 14 residues. CDR3 coding DNA: TGTGCCAGCAGACTAACTAGCGGGAGAGATACGCAGTATTTT. It translates to CASRLTSGRDTQYF.

This sequence joins TRBV28 and TRBJ1-2; a possible D gene is TRBD1 (6 bases). V gave up 6 bases and J gave up 8 bases, with 16 bases separating them. The CDR3 consists of 13 residues. Germline-derived CDR1 and CDR2 are MDHEN and SYDVKM. The CDR3 sequence is CASRPDRSGGYTF. As DNA, the CDR3 is TGTGCCAGCAGACCTGACAGGAGCGGAGGCTACACCTTC.

Of note for this clone: Other DNA variants within this sample encode the same CDR3. The chain links TRBV9 to TRBJ2-5; no firm D call. Trimming took off 1 base at V and 1 base at J, with 5 bases between the two ends. Per the germline V gene, CDR1 is SGDLS and CDR2 is YYNGEE. This CDR3 comprises 13 residues. For the CDR3, the DNA is TGTGCCAGCAGCGTATCAGGCCAAGAGACCCAGTACTTC. It encodes CASSVSGQETQYF.

This clone was observed a handful of times. The chain has TRBV27 and TRBJ2-7, with TRBD2 matching 10 bases. V lost 6 bases, J lost 3 bases, and 8 bases stayed unmatched. Germline assignment: CDR1 MNHEY and CDR2 SMNVEV (reference sequence). The CDR3 sequence is 15 residues long. CDR3 bases: TGTGCCAGCAGGCGAGCCGGGACTAGCGACTACGAGCAGTACTTC. Its translation is CASRRAGTSDYEQYF.

This chain uses TRBV9 with TRBJ2-7; possible D gene TRBD2, 5 bases. V shed 4 bases and J shed 2 bases, with 16 bases lying between them. The CDR3 consists of 15 residues. Germline-derived CDR1 and CDR2 are SGDLS and YYNGEE. The CDR3 nucleotides are TGTGCCAGCAGCCCCAAGGTGGAGCGGACCTACGAGCAGTACTTC. Protein sequence: CASSPKVERTYEQYF.

The sample holds a few counts of this clone. The V and J genes are TRBV27 and TRBJ2-2; a possible D gene is TRBD2 (6 bases). V was trimmed by 4 bases and J by 1 base, leaving 10 bases between them. Germline CDR1 MNHEY, CDR2 SMNVEV (reference sequence). CDR3 size: 15 residues. The CDR3 here is CASSWKGLNTGELFF. In DNA form, the CDR3 reads TGTGCCAGCAGTTGGAAGGGACTGAACACCGGGGAGCTGTTTTTT.

This chain joins TRBV7-9 and TRBJ2-3, with D possibly being TRBD1 (5 bases). The CDR3 runs 14 residues. CDR1 and CDR2 from the germline V gene are SEHNR and FQNEAQ (reference sequence). Trimming removed 2 bases from V and 6 bases from J, with 12 bases in between. CDR3: CASSLMGPRDTQYF. The CDR3 nucleotides read TGTGCCAGCAGCTTAATGGGGCCTAGGGATACGCAGTATTTT. Together with reference TRBV7-9 and TRBJ2-3, the CDR3 gives the full variable domain: DTGVSQNPRHKITKRGQNVTFRCDPISEHNRLYWYRQTLGQGPEFLTYFQNEAQLEKSRLLSDRFSAERPKGSFSTLEIQRTEQGDSAMYLCASSLMGPRDTQYFGPGTRLTVL.

This clone was seen more than once but under ten times. The chain's CDR3 is CAISEGRGGQPQHF. Written as DNA, the CDR3 is TGTGCCATCAGTGAGGGCAGGGGTGGTCAGCCCCAGCATTTT. The V call is TRBV10-3, the J call TRBJ1-5, with D possibly TRBD1 on 6 matching bases. Deletions cut 2 bases from V and 6 bases from J, with 11 bases between. The CDR3 runs 14 residues. Germline values: CDR1 ENHRY, CDR2 SYGVKD.

The chain is built from TRBV28 and TRBJ1-5; possible D gene TRBD1, 5 bases. The germline V gene encodes CDR1 MDHEN and CDR2 SYDVKM. The V end was cut by 6 bases, the J end by 2 bases, with 11 bases between. CDR3 length: 14 residues. The CDR3 protein is CASRQGGGNQPQHF. The CDR3, as DNA: TGTGCCAGCAGGCAGGGTGGGGGCAATCAGCCCCAGCATTTT.

CDR3 region: CASSDQRPDSSGGYTF. CDR3 in DNA: TGTGCCAGCAGTGATCAGCGTCCAGACTCCTCAGGGGGCTACACCTTC. The V gene is TRBV2, the J gene TRBJ1-2, with TRBD1 as a possible D gene (5 bases). Germline V gene sequence: CDR1 SNHLY, CDR2 FYNNEI. Deletions cut 3 bases from V and 8 bases from J, with 22 bases between. The CDR3 length is 16 residues. Full variable domain (missing parts from reference TRBV2 and TRBJ1-2): EPEVTQTPSHQVTQMGQEVILRCVPISNHLYFYWYRQILGQKVEFLVSFYNNEISEKSEIFDDQFSVERPDGSNFTLKIRSTKLEDSAMYFCASSDQRPDSSGGYTFGSGTRLTVV.

This clone was observed a single time. The chain uses TRBV19 and TRBJ2-5, with TRBD2 matching over 7 bases. The CDR3 extends over 15 amino acids. The V segment lost 1 base and the J segment 2 bases; nucleotides outside the gene matches: 4. Germline assignment: CDR1 LNHDA and CDR2 SQIVND (reference sequence). CDR3 amino acids: CASSIAGGGQETQYF. The CDR3 bases are TGTGCCAGTAGTATAGCCGGGGGAGGGCAAGAGACCCAGTACTTC.

The CDR3 protein is CASSPVAGVANYGYTF. DNA for the CDR3: TGTGCCAGCTCACCAGTAGCGGGGGTCGCTAACTATGGCTACACCTTC. The chain is built from TRBV18 and TRBJ1-2; D is possibly TRBD1 (5 bases). Trimming stripped 2 bases from V and 0 bases from J, with 13 bases between. Germline CDR1 is KGHSH and CDR2 is LQKENI. This CDR3 contains 16 residues. Full variable domain (remainder filled in from reference TRBV18 and TRBJ1-2): NAGVMQNPRHLVRRRGQEARLRCSPMKGHSHVYWYRQLPEEGLKFMVYLQKENIIDESGMPKERFSAEFPKEGPSILRIQQVVRGDSAAYFCASSPVAGVANYGYTFGSGTRLTVV.

This clone turned up a few times. This chain joins TRBV5-6 and TRBJ1-2; D ambiguous. The CDR3 loop spans 13 amino acids. V gave up 4 bases and J gave up 4 bases, with 11 bases separating them. Germline CDR1 reads SGHDT; CDR2 reads YYEEEE. CDR3 sequence reads: CASSNTVSYGYTF. The CDR3 DNA reads TGTGCCAGCAGCAATACGGTGTCCTATGGCTACACCTTC.

This clone has just a few counts. V gene TRBV7-2 combines with J gene TRBJ2-1; the match to TRBD2 covers 10 bases. Trimming removed 0 bases from V and 7 bases from J; junction bases left unmatched: 6. Germline V gene data show CDR1 as SGHTA and CDR2 as FQGNSA. CDR3 size: 16 residues. The CDR3: CASSLATSGSRNEQFF. As DNA, the CDR3 is TGTGCCAGCAGCTTAGCGACTAGCGGGTCTAGGAATGAGCAGTTCTTC.

As to this clone: One end of the junction varies from germline; a read error may be responsible. The genes are TRBV7-6 and TRBJ2-7; D possibly corresponds to TRBD2 (6 bases). The germline CDR1 and CDR2 sequences are SGHVS and FNYEAQ. This CDR3 spans 16 amino acids. The CDR3 nucleotides read TGTGCCAGCAGGTTAGGTCTCGGGGACTCCCTCGACGAGCAGTACTTC. Translated, it gives CASRLGLGDSLDEQYF. The variable domain in full, completed from reference TRBV7-6 and TRBJ2-7, reads GAGVSQSPRYKVTKRGQDVALRCDPISGHVSLYWYRQALGQGPEFLTYFNYEAQQDKSGLPNDRFSAERPEGSISTLTIQRTEQRDSAMYRCASRLGLGDSLDEQYFGPGTRLTVT.

This clone was counted only a few times. The V and J genes are TRBV10-3 and TRBJ2-7; 10 nucleotides agree with TRBD1. The trim removed 6 bases at V and 2 bases at J, leaving 7 bases unmatched. CDR3 length equals 15 residues. CDR1 and CDR2 (germline): ENHRY, SYGVKD. CDR3 nucleotides: TGTGCCATCAGGGAAGGACAGGGGGGCCCCTACGAGCAGTACTTC. Residues: CAIREGQGGPYEQYF.

V and J are TRBV5-4 and TRBJ1-1; possible D gene TRBD1, 6 bases. Germline CDR1 is SGHNT and CDR2 is YYREEE (reference sequence). The CDR3 spans 16 residues. V gave up 0 bases and J gave up 1 base, with 13 bases separating them. Written as DNA, the CDR3 is TGTGCCAGCAGCTTGGGGGGGCAGGGAAAGAACACTGAAGCTTTCTTT. The encoded protein is CASSLGGQGKNTEAFF.

V is TRBV27 and J is TRBJ2-6; D uncertain. V was shortened by 8 bases and J by 7 bases, with 18 bases between the two germline ends. This CDR3 has 15 amino acids. Per the germline V gene, CDR1 is MNHEY and CDR2 is SMNVEV (reference sequence). DNA of the CDR3: TGTGCCAGCCGGGCCCGGGTGAGTGGAGCCAACGTCCTGACTTTC. Protein product: CASRARVSGANVLTF.

A few counts support this clone. The identical CDR3 is also encoded by other nucleotide sequences in the sample. The V and J genes are TRBV5-1 and TRBJ2-7; TRBD2 matches at 8 bases. Per germline, CDR1 SGHRS and CDR2 YFSETQ. J gave up 1 base and V 0 bases, and 3 bases lay outside the gene matches. The length of the CDR3 is 15 residues. The CDR3 reads CASSLGPSGSYEQYF. Written as DNA, the CDR3 is TGCGCCAGCAGCTTGGGGCCTAGCGGGTCCTACGAGCAGTACTTC.

This clone turned up a few times. The chain is built from TRBV2 and TRBJ2-7; 9 bases agree with TRBD2. V trimming: 6 bases; J trimming: 4 bases; junction bases outside the gene matches: 10. Germline lookup yields CDR1 SNHLY and CDR2 FYNNEI. The CDR3 consists of 15 residues. As DNA, the CDR3 is TGTGCCAGCAGAATTAGCGGGAGCGGCTGGTACGAGCAGTACTTC. The encoded protein is CASRISGSGWYEQYF.